The 29 T cell receptor beta chains reported below all come from one sample, sequenced in a study of technical replicates of blood from a handful of donors. Generated by immunoSEQ multiplex PCR, the TCRdb table keeps only in-frame clones and is missing some. The table has tens of thousands of clones, approximately 93% seen once. The specimen sequenced was T cells isolated from PBMCs. These receptors originate from a human donor in good health.

This chain uses TRBV18 with TRBJ2-3; D gene unclear. V shed 0 bases and J shed 5 bases, with 6 bases lying between them. CDR1 is KGHSH and CDR2 is LQKENI in the germline V gene. The CDR3 spans 13 residues. The DNA for the CDR3 is TGTGCCAGCTCACCACCCCCGGGAGATACGCAGTATTTT. Its translation is CASSPPPGDTQYF.

This chain joins TRBV7-9 and TRBJ1-5; 8 bases fit TRBD1. The CDR3 is 18 amino acids. CDR1 is SEHNR and CDR2 is FQNEAQ in the germline V gene (reference sequence). The V segment lost 4 bases and the J segment 4 bases; nucleotides outside the gene matches: 15. The CDR3 protein is CASSSDFGPDRGNQPQHF. As DNA, the CDR3 is TGTGCCAGCAGCTCAGACTTTGGCCCTGACAGGGGTAATCAGCCCCAGCATTTT.

This clone was seen just once. The V and J genes are TRBV29-1 and TRBJ1-2; TRBD1 might be the D (6 bases). The V and J ends lost 8 bases and 1 base respectively, with 11 bases between them. Looked up from germline, CDR1 is SQVTM and CDR2 is ANQGSEA. The CDR3 sequence is 12 residues long. The DNA for the CDR3 is TGCAGCAGCAGACAGGATAACTATGGCTACACCTTC. This encodes CSSRQDNYGYTF.

Concerning this clone itself: The sample contains more than one DNA sequence encoding this CDR3. The V call is TRBV27, the J call TRBJ2-7; 7 positions match TRBD1. The junction had 1 base not matched to a gene; V was cut back by 2 bases and J by 3 bases. CDR1 MNHEY and CDR2 SMNVEV come from the germline V gene (reference sequence). This CDR3 region has 13 residues. The CDR3 reads CASSLGTVYEQYF. The DNA of the CDR3 is TGTGCCAGCAGTTTAGGGACAGTCTACGAGCAGTACTTC.

V gene TRBV5-1 combines with J gene TRBJ2-3; 13 bases are a match to TRBD2. This CDR3 has 16 amino acids. In germline, CDR1 is SGHRS, CDR2 YFSETQ. J lost 4 bases, V lost 4 bases, and 6 bases had no gene match. DNA of the CDR3: TGCGCCAGCAGCGCGCTACTAGCGGGAGGGCCAGATACGCAGTATTTT. This sequence encodes CASSALLAGGPDTQYF.

The chain employs TRBV27 and TRBJ1-1; TRBD1 agrees at 7 bases. Trimming removed 9 bases from V and 5 bases from J; junction bases left unmatched: 3. This CDR3 has 11 residues. Looked up from germline, CDR1 is MNHEY and CDR2 is SMNVEV (reference sequence). CDR3 nucleotides: TGTGCCAGTTACAGGGGTACTGAAGCTTTCTTT. It translates to CASYRGTEAFF.

The chain has TRBV9 and TRBJ2-1; a weak D match, TRBD2 (5 bases). Trimming left V 3 bases short and J 0 bases short, with 10 bases between. Germline V CDR1 and CDR2: SGDLS, YYNGEE. This CDR3 is built from 15 residues. The CDR3: CASSAGISSYNEQFF. CDR3 sequence (DNA): TGTGCCAGCAGCGCGGGAATTAGCTCCTACAATGAGCAGTTCTTC. Full variable domain (remainder filled in from reference TRBV9 and TRBJ2-1): DSGVTQTPKHLITATGQRVTLRCSPRSGDLSVYWYQQSLDQGLQFLIQYYNGEERAKGNILERFSAQQFPDLHSELNLSSLELGDSALYFCASSAGISSYNEQFFGPGTRLTVL.

V gene TRBV5-4 combines with J gene TRBJ2-5, with 7 bases identical to TRBD2. V lost 4 bases and J lost 5; bases outside the gene matches: 14. CDR1 and CDR2 (germline): SGHNT, YYREEE (reference sequence). The CDR3 is 16 residues long. The CDR3 coding sequence is TGTGCCAGCAGCCCAGGGCGGGAGCGTCTAGGGGAGACCCAGTACTTC. This sequence encodes CASSPGRERLGETQYF.

This chain joins TRBV7-9 and TRBJ2-1, with TRBD2 matching over 8 bases. Germline trimming cut 4 bases from V and 3 bases from J; bases unmatched to any gene: 17. From germline, CDR1 is SEHNR and CDR2 FQNEAQ (reference sequence). The CDR3 has 19 residues. CDR3 region: CASSSWSSGNPLDYNEQFF. CDR3 nucleotides: TGTGCCAGCAGCTCTTGGAGTAGCGGGAACCCCCTCGACTACAATGAGCAGTTCTTC.

This rearrangement joins TRBV5-1 to TRBJ2-1, with 8 bases fitting TRBD1. Per the germline V gene, CDR1 is SGHRS and CDR2 is YFSETQ. The CDR3 runs 14 residues. Trimming removed 9 bases from V and 5 bases from J; junction bases left unmatched: 10. Here the CDR3 DNA reads TGCGCCACCAATACAGGGGGGTACGACAATGAGCAGTTCTTC. Encoded protein: CATNTGGYDNEQFF.

This rearrangement joins TRBV2 to TRBJ2-1, with D possibly matching TRBD2 (5 bases). V shed 10 bases and J shed 2 bases, with 12 bases lying between them. Germline V gene sequence: CDR1 SNHLY, CDR2 FYNNEI. There are 13 residues in the CDR3. The CDR3 loop is CATTRMTYNEQFF. The CDR3 DNA is TGTGCCACAACTAGGATGACCTACAATGAGCAGTTCTTC.

CDR3 residues: CASSRAANEKLFF. The CDR3 nucleotides are TGTGCCAGCTCTCGAGCAGCGAATGAAAAACTGTTTTTT. The chain recombines TRBV7-3 with TRBJ1-4; D not certain. CDR1 is SGHTA, CDR2 FQGTGA, per germline. The CDR3 runs 13 residues. V was shortened by 8 bases and J by 5 bases, with 12 bases between the two germline ends.

This clone has a single count. V usage is TRBV4-2 and J usage is TRBJ2-2, with 8 bases that match TRBD2. This CDR3 contains 16 residues. Germline CDR1 LGHNA, CDR2 YNFKEQ. With V trimmed by 3 bases and J by 6 bases, 9 bases remained unmatched. CDR3 protein: CASSHPGLGLSGELFF. DNA for the CDR3: TGTGCCAGCAGCCATCCGGGACTAGGCTTATCCGGGGAGCTGTTTTTT.

The rearrangement uses TRBV13 and TRBJ2-7, with TRBD1 identical over 7 bases. The CDR3 contains 14 residues. The germline V gene encodes CDR1 PRHDT and CDR2 FYEKMQ (reference sequence). V dropped 3 bases and J dropped 5; count of bases not matched to a gene: 7. CDR3: CASSFSQGVNEQYF. Written as DNA, the CDR3 is TGTGCCAGCAGCTTTTCTCAGGGGGTCAACGAGCAGTACTTC.

The chain links TRBV30 to TRBJ2-7; 8 bases fit TRBD1. This CDR3 spans 14 amino acids. J lost 2 bases, V lost 4 bases, and 7 bases had no gene match. Germline-derived CDR1 and CDR2 are GTSNPN and SVGIG (reference sequence). CDR3 protein: CAWIDRGGTYEQYF. The DNA of the CDR3 is TGTGCCTGGATAGACAGGGGTGGGACCTACGAGCAGTACTTC.

The V gene is TRBV2, the J gene TRBJ2-7; 8 bases map to TRBD1. CDR1 SNHLY and CDR2 FYNNEI come from the germline V gene. CDR3 length: 16 amino acids. V lost 6 bases to trimming and J lost 2 bases; unmatched junction nucleotides: 12. This CDR3 reads CASRPTLGQATYEQYF. The CDR3 region has the DNA TGTGCCAGCAGGCCGACGTTGGGACAGGCTACCTACGAGCAGTACTTC.

J is TRBJ2-3 and V is TRBV10-3; TRBD2 is a possible D gene (5 bases). Germline CDR1 is ENHRY and CDR2 is SYGVKD. The germline V and J ends were trimmed by 11 bases and 6 bases, with 18 bases remaining between them. The CDR3 loop spans 13 amino acids. The CDR3 here is CASGKVSVDTQYF. CDR3 coding DNA: TGTGCCTCCGGGAAAGTGTCTGTGGATACGCAGTATTTT.

V and J are TRBV5-1 and TRBJ2-6, with TRBD2 identical over 8 bases. Germline V gene data show CDR1 as SGHRS and CDR2 as YFSETQ. V shed 1 base and J 2 bases; nucleotides not matched to a gene: 14. The length of the CDR3 is 20 residues. The CDR3 region is CASSLSQPRGVRTGANVLTF. In DNA, the CDR3 is TGCGCCAGCAGCTTGTCTCAGCCGCGGGGGGTCAGAACTGGGGCCAACGTCCTGACTTTC.

For this clone: Germline is not matched at one junction end, which may reflect a read error. This rearrangement joins TRBV9 to TRBJ2-3; 11 bases map to TRBD2. Germline V gene lookup returns CDR1 SGDLS and CDR2 YYNGEE. The CDR3 contains 12 residues. The CDR3 reads CASSITSGSPDF. The CDR3 DNA is TGTGCCAGCAGCATTACTAGCGGGAGTCCAGATTTT. Full variable domain (rest looked up from reference TRBV9 and TRBJ2-3): DSGVTQTPKHLITATGQRVTLRCSPRSGDLSVYWYQQSLDQGLQFLIQYYNGEERAKGNILERFSAQQFPDLHSELNLSSLELGDSALYFCASSITSGSPDFGPGTRLTVL.

The gene calls are TRBV28 and TRBJ2-7; no clear D. Germline CDR1 and CDR2: MDHEN and SYDVKM. Deletions cut 5 bases from V and 2 bases from J, with 13 bases between. This CDR3 is built from 14 residues. The CDR3 loop is CASSIPPGAYEQYF. The CDR3 DNA reads TGTGCCAGCAGTATACCGCCCGGAGCCTACGAGCAGTACTTC.

The genes are TRBV9 and TRBJ2-1; 9 nucleotides align to TRBD2. The CDR3 contains 14 residues. With 2 bases clipped from V and 4 bases from J, the junction kept 1 base outside the gene matches. The germline V gene encodes CDR1 SGDLS and CDR2 YYNGEE. As DNA, the CDR3 is TGTGCCAGCAGCGTTACTAGCGGGTACAATGAGCAGTTCTTC. Amino acids: CASSVTSGYNEQFF.

V and J are TRBV6-4 and TRBJ2-6, with a weak D call TRBD1 (5 bases). V was pared by 1 base and J by 2 bases, with 6 bases between. The CDR3 runs 15 residues. Germline-derived CDR1 and CDR2 are MRHNA and SNTAGT. The CDR3, as DNA: TGTGCCAGCAGTGACTTCAGGGCTGGGGCCAACGTCCTGACTTTC. It translates to CASSDFRAGANVLTF.

CDR3 sequence reads: CASSSRVVVNTEAFF. DNA of the CDR3: TGTGCCAGCAGCTCCAGGGTTGTGGTGAACACTGAAGCTTTCTTT. This chain links TRBV7-6 with TRBJ1-1; the D gene is possibly TRBD1 (5 bases). The CDR3 is 15 amino acids. In germline, CDR1 is SGHVS, CDR2 FNYEAQ. With 4 bases removed from V and 0 bases from J, the gap between germline ends came to 12 bases.

In DNA, the CDR3 is TGTGCCATCAGTGAGTCGGCTGGGACAGGGCAAACGGACGAGCAGTACTTC. Translating gives CAISESAGTGQTDEQYF. The gene calls are TRBV10-3 and TRBJ2-7; 9 positions agree with TRBD1. Germline CDR1 ENHRY, CDR2 SYGVKD. V lost 0 bases to trimming and J lost 5 bases; unmatched junction nucleotides: 11. The CDR3 is 17 residues long.

The J gene is TRBJ2-7, the V gene TRBV6-5, with D possibly TRBD2 on 6 matching bases. Germline loops: CDR1 MNHEY, CDR2 SVGAGI. The V end was cut by 5 bases, the J end by 6 bases, with 14 bases between. The CDR3 sequence is 13 residues long. The CDR3 bases are TGTGCCAGCAGTCCCCGACTAGAAGGCGAGCAGTACTTC. The encoded protein is CASSPRLEGEQYF.

V is TRBV28 and J is TRBJ1-1, with TRBD1 matching over 7 bases. Germline loops: CDR1 MDHEN, CDR2 SYDVKM. V gave up 6 bases and J gave up 0 bases; unmatched junction bases: 4. The CDR3 extends over 14 amino acids. CDR3 in amino acids: CASSIGGLNTEAFF. CDR3 coding DNA: TGTGCCAGCAGCATAGGGGGCTTGAACACTGAAGCTTTCTTT. Supplemented by reference TRBV28 and TRBJ1-1, the full variable domain reads DVKVTQSSRYLVKRTGEKVFLECVQDMDHENMFWYRQDPGLGLRLIYFSYDVKMKEKGDIPEGYSVSREKKERFSLILESASTNQTSMYLCASSIGGLNTEAFFGQGTRLTVV.

The chain recombines TRBV6-6 with TRBJ2-1; TRBD2 matches at 8 bases. Looked up from germline, CDR1 is MNHNY and CDR2 is SVGAGI (reference sequence). V was clipped by 6 bases and J by 7 bases; unmatched bases: 11. The CDR3 consists of 15 residues. CDR3 loop: CASRSRAGGGNEQFF. The CDR3 DNA follows: TGTGCCAGCAGGTCGAGGGCGGGAGGAGGGAATGAGCAGTTCTTC.

Here the CDR3 DNA reads TGTGCCAGCAGCTGGACTAGCGGCTCCTACGAGCAGTACTTC. It yields the protein CASSWTSGSYEQYF. This chain joins TRBV5-5 and TRBJ2-7, with 10 bases identical to TRBD2. The CDR3 runs 14 residues. With 3 bases clipped from V and 0 bases from J, the junction kept 0 bases outside the gene matches. Germline CDR1 is SGHKS and CDR2 is YYEKEE (reference sequence).

V and J are TRBV6-5 and TRBJ2-7, with 10 positions matching TRBD2. The junction had 4 bases not matched to a gene; V was cut back by 6 bases and J by 5 bases. Per the germline V gene, CDR1 is MNHEY and CDR2 is SVGAGI. The CDR3 runs 13 residues. DNA for the CDR3: TGTGCCAGCAGACTAGCGGGATTCGACGAGCAGTACTTC. This sequence encodes CASRLAGFDEQYF.